This entry concerns a single T cell receptor beta chain. These data come from a study of blood T cell repertoires in COVID-19. Study summary: The analysed material was cDNA or gDNA that came from T cells, B-cell-depleted T cells, or PBMCs.

Repertoires were generated with immunoSEQ multiplex PCR, while TCRdb's copy carries only in-frame clones and drops some. The sample shows roughly 370,000 clones, more than 75% of them seen only once. The CDR3 consists of 16 residues. J lost 4 bases, V lost 5 bases, and 11 bases had no gene match. In germline, CDR1 is SGHVS, CDR2 FQNEAQ. This TCR came from a woman aged 45-59 years who had recovered from COVID-19. Material for sequencing was PBMCs or T cells enriched from blood (not recorded which). The V gene is TRBV7-8, the J gene TRBJ2-1; 7 positions agree with TRBD1. Here the CDR3 reads CASSTSTGTEYNEQFF. In DNA, the CDR3 is TGTGCCAGCAGCACGTCAACCGGGACAGAGTACAATGAGCAGTTCTTC.